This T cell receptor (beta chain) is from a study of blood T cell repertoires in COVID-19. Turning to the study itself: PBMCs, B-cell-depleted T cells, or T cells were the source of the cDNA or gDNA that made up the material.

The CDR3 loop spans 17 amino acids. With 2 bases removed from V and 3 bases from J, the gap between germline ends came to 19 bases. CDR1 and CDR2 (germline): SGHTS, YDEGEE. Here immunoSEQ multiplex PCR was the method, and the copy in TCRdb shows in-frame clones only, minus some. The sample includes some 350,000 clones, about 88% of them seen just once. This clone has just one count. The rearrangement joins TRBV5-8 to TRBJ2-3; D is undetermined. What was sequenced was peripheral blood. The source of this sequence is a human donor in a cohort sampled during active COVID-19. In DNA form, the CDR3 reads TGTGCCAGCAGCTTAAGCCCAAGGATCCTCGGGACAGATACGCAGTATTTT. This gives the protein CASSLSPRILGTDTQYF.